These T cell receptor beta chains were read from a single sample in a study of control samples from healthy donors and cancer patients. Data came from immunoSEQ multiplex PCR; TCRdb stores just in-frame clones and leaves some out. The sample contains just over 150,000 clones, approximately 96% of which appear only once. Sequencing was performed on blood. The receptors come from a woman aged 40 to 55 in good health. Both conserved end residues are part of each CDR3. Each record gives: V gene, D gene, J gene, CDR3 protein, CDR3 DNA. The D gene is left open where the match is weak.

TRBV7-9	-	TRBJ1-1	CASSLFQEGTEAFF	TGTGCCAGCAGCTTATTCCAGGAAGGCACTGAAGCTTTCTTT
TRBV27	TRBD1	TRBJ1-5	CASSLGQGFLQPQHF	TGTGCCAGCAGTTTAGGACAGGGTTTTCTCCAGCCCCAGCATTTT
TRBV6-6	-	TRBJ2-5	CASSYLGTQETQYF	TGTGCCAGCAGTTACTTAGGCACTCAAGAGACCCAGTACTTC
TRBV27	-	TRBJ2-1	CASSLLGRSDEQFF	TGTGCCAGCAGTTTATTAGGACGAAGCGATGAGCAGTTCTTC
TRBV12-5	-	TRBJ2-2	CASGFLQFYVNTGELFF	TGTGCTAGTGGTTTTTTACAATTTTATGTGAACACCGGGGAGCTGTTTTTT
TRBV20-1	-	TRBJ1-1	CSASSPGMNTEAFF	TGCAGTGCTAGTAGTCCTGGAATGAACACTGAAGCTTTCTTT
TRBV21-1	-	TRBJ1-1	CASSEQGENTEAFF	TGTGCCAGCAGTGAACAGGGTGAGAACACTGAAGCTTTCTTT
TRBV4-3	TRBD1	TRBJ2-7	CASSQRTGAEQYF	TGCGCCAGCAGCCAACGAACAGGGGCCGAGCAGTACTTC
TRBV24-1	-	TRBJ2-3	CATRGAGDTDTQYF	TGTGCCACCAGAGGGGCGGGTGACACAGATACGCAGTATTTT
TRBV7-3	-	TRBJ1-1	CASSSRGNTEAFF	TGTGCCAGCAGCTCCAGGGGGAACACTGAAGCTTTCTTT